Listed here are 27 T cell receptor beta chains from one sample, sequenced in a study of T cell responses to AZD1222 COVID-19 vaccine. Generated by immunoSEQ multiplex PCR, the TCRdb table keeps only in-frame clones and is missing some. Of more than 150,000 clones in the sample, around nine tenths were seen once. Specimen: peripheral blood, collected on day 0 of AZD1222 vaccination. The receptors come from an adult in good health.

This sequence joins TRBV2 and TRBJ1-1; possibly TRBD1 for D (5 bases). The CDR3 is made up of 15 amino acids. The V end lost 3 bases, the J end lost 0 bases, and 11 bases lay between the germline ends. CDR1 and CDR2 (germline): SNHLY, FYNNEI. In DNA form, the CDR3 reads TGTGCCAGCAGTGATTCTAGGACACTGAACACTGAAGCTTTCTTT. As protein: CASSDSRTLNTEAFF. Full variable domain (rest looked up from reference TRBV2 and TRBJ1-1): EPEVTQTPSHQVTQMGQEVILRCVPISNHLYFYWYRQILGQKVEFLVSFYNNEISEKSEIFDDQFSVERPDGSNFTLKIRSTKLEDSAMYFCASSDSRTLNTEAFFGQGTRLTVV.

The V and J genes are TRBV19 and TRBJ1-2; 9 bases match TRBD1. After removal of 7 bases from V and 2 bases from J, the junction contained 14 bases not matched to a gene. Per germline, CDR1 LNHDA and CDR2 SQIVND (reference sequence). The CDR3 totals 17 residues. The CDR3 region has the DNA TGTGCCAGTACCCCGAGGACAGGGGTCTCCTTAAACTATGGCTACACCTTC. Its protein is CASTPRTGVSLNYGYTF.

V gene TRBV6-5 combines with J gene TRBJ1-1, with 8 bases aligning to TRBD1. The CDR3 extends over 14 amino acids. The V segment lost 7 bases and the J segment 3 bases; nucleotides outside the gene matches: 7. Germline V gene sequence: CDR1 MNHEY, CDR2 SVGAGI. This chain's CDR3 is CASTAGTGHTEAFF. CDR3 coding DNA: TGTGCCAGCACCGCCGGGACAGGTCACACTGAAGCTTTCTTT.

The V call is TRBV6-2 or TRBV6-3, the J call TRBJ1-1, with unresolved D. Germline V gene data show CDR1 as MNHEY and CDR2 as SVGEGT. The CDR3 sequence is 14 residues long. V lost 1 base and J lost 2, with 8 bases in between. The CDR3 protein is CASSYFQPNTEAFF. Here the CDR3 DNA reads TGTGCCAGCAGTTACTTCCAACCTAACACTGAAGCTTTCTTT.

This clone was found once. This chain links TRBV24-1 with TRBJ1-2, with D perhaps matching TRBD1 (5 bases). The CDR3 is 17 residues long. The V gene's germline CDR1 is KGHDR and CDR2 SFDVKD. Trimming shortened V by 2 bases and J by 0 bases, and 15 bases separated the two germline ends. CDR3 DNA: TGTGCCACCAGTGATTGGGACGGGGGATCAGCTAACTATGGCTACACCTTC. It codes for CATSDWDGGSANYGYTF.

This clone has just a few counts. The J gene is TRBJ1-1, the V gene TRBV12-5, with 7 positions matching TRBD1. This CDR3 comprises 16 residues. Germline-derived CDR1 and CDR2 are LGHNT and FRNRAP. V dropped 2 bases and J dropped 8; count of bases not matched to a gene: 14. Here the CDR3 reads CASGLSLQGGIWEAFF. In DNA, the CDR3 is TGTGCTAGTGGTTTGAGCCTTCAGGGGGGGATTTGGGAAGCTTTCTTT.

V and J are TRBV7-9 and TRBJ2-5; 8 bases map to TRBD1. Looked up from germline, CDR1 is SEHNR and CDR2 is FQNEAQ (reference sequence). Unmatched junction bases numbered 4, after V lost 5 bases and J lost 5 bases. This CDR3 is built from 13 residues. Here the CDR3 DNA reads TGTGCCAGCAGCCAGAGACAGGGGGAGACCCAGTACTTC. This translates into CASSQRQGETQYF.

CDR3 sequence reads: CASSLYGGGGTDLYGYTF. Here the CDR3 DNA reads TGTGCCAGCAGTCTCTACGGGGGGGGAGGGACGGACCTCTATGGCTACACCTTC. The rearrangement joins TRBV27 to TRBJ1-2, with D possibly matching TRBD1 (5 bases). The CDR3 loop spans 18 amino acids. The germline CDR1 and CDR2 sequences are MNHEY and SMNVEV (reference sequence). Trimming took off 5 bases at V and 4 bases at J, with 26 bases between the two ends.

The CDR3 spells CASSDVLAGTRYEQYF. The CDR3, as DNA: TGTGCCAGCAGTGATGTATTGGCGGGCACCAGGTACGAGCAGTACTTC. The chain links TRBV2 to TRBJ2-7, with D possibly matching TRBD2 (5 bases). Trimming left V 3 bases short and J 4 bases short, with 19 bases between. This CDR3 region has 16 residues. The germline CDR1 and CDR2 sequences are SNHLY and FYNNEI.

The V and J genes are TRBV5-4 and TRBJ2-2; D gene uncertain. Between the trimmed V and J ends, which lost 3 bases and 0 bases, there was a span of 6 bases. The CDR3 runs to 14 residues. The germline V gene has CDR1 SGHNT and CDR2 YYREEE (reference sequence). The chain's CDR3 is CASSSDPNTGELFF. The CDR3 DNA follows: TGTGCCAGCAGCTCGGACCCGAACACCGGGGAGCTGTTTTTT. Complete variable domain (other parts from reference TRBV5-4 and TRBJ2-2): ETGVTQSPTHLIKTRGQQVTLRCSSQSGHNTVSWYQQALGQGPQFIFQYYREEENGRGNFPPRFSGLQFPNYSSELNVNALELDDSALYLCASSSDPNTGELFFGEGSRLTVL.

This rearrangement joins TRBV7-6 to TRBJ1-5, with 8 bases that match TRBD1. There are 15 residues in the CDR3. Germline V gene data show CDR1 as SGHVS and CDR2 as FNYEAQ. V shed 5 bases and J 2 bases; nucleotides not matched to a gene: 5. The CDR3 spells CASSPDRGGNQPQHF. The CDR3 DNA reads TGTGCCAGCAGCCCCGACAGGGGAGGCAATCAGCCCCAGCATTTT.

The V call is TRBV5-1, the J call TRBJ2-5; D is unclear. V was shortened by 4 bases and J by 4 bases, with 11 bases between the two germline ends. CDR3 length: 13 residues. Germline CDR1 SGHRS, CDR2 YFSETQ. DNA of the CDR3: TGCGCCAGCAGCCGGAATTTCGCAGAGACCCAGTACTTC. Translated, it gives CASSRNFAETQYF.

The chain couples TRBV6-5 to TRBJ1-6, with TRBD1 as a possible D gene (5 bases). The CDR3 contains 15 residues. Germline V CDR1 and CDR2: MNHEY, SVGAGI. V was trimmed by 4 bases and J by 4 bases, leaving 11 bases between them. CDR3 sequence: CASSSGEEYNSPLHF. The CDR3, as DNA: TGTGCCAGCAGTTCGGGGGAGGAATATAATTCACCCCTCCACTTT.

This chain joins TRBV28 and TRBJ2-7, with 9 bases matching TRBD2. Germline CDR1 reads MDHEN; CDR2 reads SYDVKM. V trimming: 1 base; J trimming: 7 bases; junction bases outside the gene matches: 8. The CDR3 has 15 amino acids. As DNA, the CDR3 is TGTGCCAGCAGTTTATTTGCAGCGGGGGGCTCTGAGCAGTACTTC. Encoded protein: CASSLFAAGGSEQYF. The whole variable domain, remainder taken from reference TRBV28 and TRBJ2-7, is DVKVTQSSRYLVKRTGEKVFLECVQDMDHENMFWYRQDPGLGLRLIYFSYDVKMKEKGDIPEGYSVSREKKERFSLILESASTNQTSMYLCASSLFAAGGSEQYFGPGTRLTVT.

The chain carries TRBV6-5 and TRBJ1-2; perhaps TRBD1 as D (6 bases). CDR3 length: 13 residues. The germline CDR1 and CDR2 sequences are MNHEY and SVGAGI. Trimming cost V 5 bases and J 8 bases, with 15 bases left between them. CDR3 nucleotide sequence: TGTGCCAGCAGTCCCCCGGGGGCGAGAGGCTACACCTTC. It yields the protein CASSPPGARGYTF.

The J gene is TRBJ2-3, the V gene TRBV25-1; D may be TRBD2 (6 bases). Germline CDR1 MGHDK, CDR2 SYGVNS. The V end was cut by 5 bases, the J end by 1 base, with 10 bases between. CDR3 size: 14 residues. The DNA for the CDR3 is TGTGCCAGCAGTCGGCGGGGCCGCACAGATACGCAGTATTTT. Protein sequence: CASSRRGRTDTQYF.

This chain uses TRBV20-1 with TRBJ1-1, with D hard to call. Germline loops: CDR1 DFQATT, CDR2 SNEGSKA (reference sequence). Between the trimmed V and J ends, which lost 6 bases and 7 bases, there was a span of 12 bases. The CDR3 is 11 amino acids. CDR3 amino acids: CSAPEGFEAFF. CDR3 in DNA: TGCAGTGCCCCCGAAGGCTTTGAAGCTTTCTTT.

This clone was counted a single time. This chain joins TRBV27 and TRBJ2-1; 7 bases match TRBD1. This CDR3 spans 15 amino acids. The V gene end was trimmed by 0 bases and the J gene end by 3 bases; junction bases not matched to a gene: 2. The germline V gene encodes CDR1 MNHEY and CDR2 SMNVEV (reference sequence). The CDR3: CASSLSDRVYNEQFF. CDR3 sequence (DNA): TGTGCCAGCAGTTTATCTGACAGGGTCTACAATGAGCAGTTCTTC.

This clone was counted between two and nine times. The genes are TRBV7-9 and TRBJ1-1; possible D gene TRBD1, 5 bases. This CDR3 region has 16 residues. With 3 bases removed from V and 5 bases from J, the gap between germline ends came to 19 bases. Germline V gene sequence: CDR1 SEHNR, CDR2 FQNEAQ (reference sequence). In DNA, the CDR3 is TGTGCCAGCAGCTTTTCCCCGAGGGGCGCAGATACTGAAGCTTTCTTT. Translating it yields CASSFSPRGADTEAFF.

The rearrangement links TRBV5-6 to TRBJ2-5; weak D call: TRBD2 (7 bases). V gave up 5 bases and J gave up 5 bases, with 22 bases separating them. Germline CDR1 SGHDT, CDR2 YYEEEE. The CDR3 loop spans 16 amino acids. In nucleotides, the CDR3 is TGTGCCAGCAGTTATCTAGGTCGGGGGGCCGGGGAGACCCAGTACTTC. This codes for CASSYLGRGAGETQYF. The whole variable domain, remainder taken from reference TRBV5-6 and TRBJ2-5, is DAGVTQSPTHLIKTRGQQVTLRCSPKSGHDTVSWYQQALGQGPQFIFQYYEEEERQRGNFPDRFSGHQFPNYSSELNVNALLLGDSALYLCASSYLGRGAGETQYFGPGTRLLVL.

The V and J genes are TRBV27 and TRBJ1-1; 8 bases match TRBD1. CDR3 length equals 15 residues. Germline V gives CDR1 MNHEY, CDR2 SMNVEV (reference sequence). The J segment lost 11 bases and the V segment lost 5 bases, leaving 16 bases of the junction unmatched. CDR3 in amino acids: CASSPRDRTRREAFF. The CDR3 DNA is TGTGCCAGCAGTCCCCGGGACAGGACAAGAAGGGAGGCTTTCTTT.

The CDR3 coding sequence is TGTGCCAGCAGCTTAGAGGGGGTCCCCTATGGCTACACCTTC. Translated: CASSLEGVPYGYTF. The chain employs TRBV7-8 and TRBJ1-2; D may be TRBD1 (6 bases). CDR3 length: 14 amino acids. Trimming took off 1 base at V and 4 bases at J, with 10 bases between the two ends. Germline-derived CDR1 and CDR2 are SGHVS and FQNEAQ.

The CDR3 DNA is TGTGCCACCTCGGGACTAGCCTCAGATACGCAGTATTTT. Its translation is CATSGLASDTQYF. The V and J genes are TRBV15 and TRBJ2-3; 9 bases match TRBD2. With V trimmed by 8 bases and J by 4 bases, 4 bases remained unmatched. Germline assignment: CDR1 LNHNV and CDR2 YYDKDF (reference sequence). This CDR3 comprises 13 residues.

The chain uses TRBV18 and TRBJ2-5; D gene uncertain. This CDR3 is 14 amino acids long. The V end was cut by 1 base, the J end by 2 bases, with 8 bases between. The germline CDR1 and CDR2 sequences are KGHSH and LQKENI. CDR3 coding DNA: TGTGCCAGCTCACCACGTGACACACAAGAGACCCAGTACTTC. Its translation: CASSPRDTQETQYF. The variable domain in full, completed from reference TRBV18 and TRBJ2-5, reads NAGVMQNPRHLVRRRGQEARLRCSPMKGHSHVYWYRQLPEEGLKFMVYLQKENIIDESGMPKERFSAEFPKEGPSILRIQQVVRGDSAAYFCASSPRDTQETQYFGPGTRLLVL.

This sequence joins TRBV12-3 or TRBV12-4 and TRBJ2-3; D gene unclear. This CDR3 spans 13 amino acids. V shed 3 bases and J shed 2 bases, with 6 bases lying between them. The CDR3 DNA reads as TGTGCCAGCAGTTTGAGCAACACAGATACGCAGTATTTT. Its translation: CASSLSNTDTQYF.

J is TRBJ2-5 and V is TRBV9; TRBD2 agrees at 10 bases. Germline V CDR1 and CDR2: SGDLS, YYNGEE. The length of the CDR3 is 17 residues. V trimming: 0 bases; J trimming: 2 bases; junction bases outside the gene matches: 7. CDR3 loop: CASSVAPSSGGQETQYF. CDR3 nucleotides: TGTGCCAGCAGCGTAGCTCCCTCTAGCGGGGGTCAAGAGACCCAGTACTTC.

The chain employs TRBV4-1 and TRBJ2-2; D tentatively fits TRBD1 or TRBD2 (5 bases each). The CDR3 extends over 15 amino acids. CDR1 and CDR2 (germline): MGHRA, YSYEKL. The V gene lost 2 bases and the J gene lost 2 bases, with 9 bases spanning the gap. The CDR3 reads CASSQWGYNTGELFF. DNA of the CDR3: TGCGCCAGCAGCCAATGGGGGTACAACACCGGGGAGCTGTTTTTT.